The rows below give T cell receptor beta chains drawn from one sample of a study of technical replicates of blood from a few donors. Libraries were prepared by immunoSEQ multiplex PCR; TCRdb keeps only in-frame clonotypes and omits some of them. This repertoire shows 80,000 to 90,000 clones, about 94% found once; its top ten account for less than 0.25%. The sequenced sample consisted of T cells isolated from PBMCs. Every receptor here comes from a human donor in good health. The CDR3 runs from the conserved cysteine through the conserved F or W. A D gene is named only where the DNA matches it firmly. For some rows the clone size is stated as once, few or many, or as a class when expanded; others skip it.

TGTGCCAGCAGTTACTACTATATAGATACGCAGTATTTT,CASSYYYIDTQYF,NA,NA,13,TRBV6-6,TRBJ2-3
TGTGCCAGCATGGGACTCCGATCCTACGAGCAGTACTTC,CASMGLRSYEQYF,NA,NA,13,TRBV28,TRBJ2-7
TGTGCCAGCAGTCCGGTCCCGGGACAGGGGTACGAGCAGTACTTC,CASSPVPGQGYEQYF,NA,TRBD1,15,TRBV6-1,TRBJ2-7
TGCAGCGTCTATTCCGGGACATCCTCCTACGAGCAGTACTTC,CSVYSGTSSYEQYF,NA,NA,14,TRBV29-1,TRBJ2-7
TGTGCCTGGAGTCCCCCGACAGGGGGACCGTATGGCTACACCTTC,CAWSPPTGGPYGYTF,NA,TRBD1,15,TRBV30,TRBJ1-2
TGTGCCAGCAGCCCTGGGACAGGGCTGGGCACTGAAGCTTTCTTT,CASSPGTGLGTEAFF,NA,TRBD1,15,TRBV4-2,TRBJ1-1
TGTGCCAGCCGGGGGGCAAACTATGGCTACACCTTC,CASRGANYGYTF,NA,NA,12,TRBV11-2,TRBJ1-2
TGTGCCAGCAGCGGGGGGACAGCGAACACCGGGGAGCTGTTTTTT,CASSGGTANTGELFF,NA,TRBD1,15,TRBV9,TRBJ2-2
TGTGCCAGCAGTGACTACAGGGGTGGCTACACCTTC,CASSDYRGGYTF,NA,TRBD1,12,TRBV27,TRBJ1-2
TGTGCCAGCAGCCTCGGACAGGGGGCATACACCGGGGAGCTGTTTTTT,CASSLGQGAYTGELFF,NA,TRBD1,16,TRBV14,TRBJ2-2
TGCGCCAGCAGCCAAGCTCACAGGGTGGACGCTGAAGCTTTCTTT,CASSQAHRVDAEAFF,once,NA,15,TRBV4-1,TRBJ1-1
TGTGCCAGCAGCCCGGGGGGAGGCACCTACGAGCAGTACTTC,CASSPGGGTYEQYF,NA,TRBD2,14,TRBV7-3,TRBJ2-7
TGCGCCAGCCCCAGGGTGATAGGGGGCGAAGAAGGCTACACCTTC,CASPRVIGGEEGYTF,NA,TRBD1,15,TRBV10-1,TRBJ1-2
TGTGCCAGCAGCGTGTCAGGACAGGGGCCCTCCTACGAGCAGTACTTC,CASSVSGQGPSYEQYF,NA,TRBD1,16,TRBV9,TRBJ2-7
TGTGCCAGCACCCTGGGGCGAGCGGGAGCCACCGGGGAGCTGTTTTTT,CASTLGRAGATGELFF,NA,TRBD2,16,TRBV6-4,TRBJ2-2
TGTGCCAGCTCACCACTTGAGGTAATGAACACTGAAGCTTTCTTT,CASSPLEVMNTEAFF,NA,NA,15,TRBV18,TRBJ1-1
TGTGCCAGCAGCTCTCCGGATTGGGTCGGAGACACTGAAGCTTTCTTT,CASSSPDWVGDTEAFF,NA,NA,16,TRBV5-4,TRBJ1-1
TGTGCCAGCACCTTGGGAGGACAGGGGCTAGGGGAAGCTTTCTTT,CASTLGGQGLGEAFF,few,TRBD1,15,TRBV7-9,TRBJ1-1
TGTGCCAGCAGTGACCTTGGAGGGAAAGAGACCCAGTACTTC,CASSDLGGKETQYF,NA,NA,14,TRBV6-1,TRBJ2-5
TGTGCCAGCAGCTTGTTGAGCCGATACTACGAGCAGTACTTC,CASSLLSRYYEQYF,NA,NA,14,TRBV11-2,TRBJ2-7
TGTGCCAGCAGCCTAGAGATGTCATTCGGGTCTGAAGCTTTCTTT,CASSLEMSFGSEAFF,NA,NA,15,TRBV7-9,TRBJ1-1
TGTGCCAGTAGTTTATCGACAGGGGGAGGCGGCGAGCAGTACTTC,CASSLSTGGGGEQYF,once,TRBD1,15,TRBV19,TRBJ2-7
TGCAGTGCAACCAACGGGGGGGAGCTGTTTTTT,CSATNGGELFF,NA,NA,11,TRBV20-1,TRBJ2-2